The 11 T cell receptor beta chains below all came from one sample that was sequenced in a study of human T cells and chemical hapten exposure. Library construction involved attaching unique molecular identifiers to individual cDNA molecules, which allowed quantitative, reproducible TCR counting. One entry per CDR3 protein results from TCRdb running MiXCR on the reads. The repertoire has some 1,000 distinct CDR3 sequences, about 83% of them found once; the top ten carry roughly 6.1%. Unfractionated whole blood yielded the extracted total RNA. Sequencing was done on a sample of whole blood. These receptors were taken from a human donor with alopecia, or a healthy volunteer (not recorded which). Some clones in this sample may be carry-over from other donors' samples. This table probably holds off-target reads from a library built for another chain.

This chain joins TRBV6-4 and TRBJ2-1, with TRBD1 identical over 8 bases. In germline, CDR1 is MRHNA, CDR2 SNTAGT. The length of the CDR3 is 14 residues. Unmatched junction bases numbered 10, after V lost 6 bases and J lost 9 bases. CDR3 DNA sequence: TGTGCCAGCAGCCCGGACAGGGTTTATGGTGAGCAGTTCTTC. Its translation is CASSPDRVYGEQFF.

In the case of this clonotype: Germline and junction disagree at one end, which may indicate a read error. The chain joins TRBV5-1 to TRBJ2-1, with 7 nucleotides matching TRBD1. Germline CDR1 and CDR2: SGHRS and YFSETQ. The CDR3 is 17 amino acids. In DNA form, the CDR3 reads TGCGCCAGCAGCTTTCTCCCGAAAGGGGGCTCCGACAATGAGCAGTTCTTC. Translation gives CASSFLPKGGSDNEQFF.

This rearrangement joins TRBV6-1 to TRBJ2-3; D is possibly TRBD2 (7 bases). The germline CDR1 and CDR2 sequences are MNHNS and SASEGT. Trimming pared 7 bases from V and 0 bases from J, leaving 20 bases between. This CDR3 spans 17 amino acids. CDR3 sequence reads: CASTLRGAPDSTDTQYF. The CDR3 DNA sequence: TGTGCCAGCACCCTACGGGGGGCCCCCGATAGCACAGATACGCAGTATTTT.

V gene TRBV29-1 combines with J gene TRBJ1-1; unclear D gene. The germline CDR1 and CDR2 sequences are SQVTM and ANQGSEA. The CDR3 contains 13 residues. V was cut by 3 bases and J by 1 base, with 9 bases left in between. The CDR3 nucleotides read TGCAGCGTTGAGAAGGGAACGAACACTGAAGCTTTCTTT. It specifies CSVEKGTNTEAFF.

V gene TRBV28 combines with J gene TRBJ2-1, with TRBD2 matching over 9 bases. The CDR3 has 15 amino acids. The junction had 10 bases not matched to a gene; V was cut back by 5 bases and J by 8 bases. Per germline, CDR1 MDHEN and CDR2 SYDVKM. CDR3 in amino acids: CASSIAGVQVYEQFF. CDR3 DNA: TGTGCCAGCAGTATAGCGGGAGTCCAGGTCTATGAGCAGTTCTTC.

The J gene is TRBJ1-2, the V gene TRBV27; tentatively, D is TRBD1 (6 bases). The CDR3 runs 13 residues. V was clipped by 5 bases and J by 8 bases, with 15 bases between them. Germline V gene sequence: CDR1 MNHEY, CDR2 SMNVEV (reference sequence). CDR3 sequence (DNA): TGTGCCAGCAGTCATACAGGGAGAGAGGGCTACACCTTC. Translation: CASSHTGREGYTF.

This clonotype was detected a few times. This rearrangement joins TRBV3-1 to TRBJ2-7; the match to TRBD1 covers 7 bases. CDR3 length: 14 residues. Germline loops: CDR1 LGHDT, CDR2 YNNKEL (reference sequence). Unmatched junction bases numbered 3, after V lost 1 base and J lost 3 bases. This CDR3 is CASSQGQGVYEQYF. The CDR3 DNA is TGTGCCAGCAGCCAAGGTCAGGGGGTCTACGAGCAGTACTTC.

The chain is built from TRBV27 and TRBJ1-6; weak D call: TRBD1 (5 bases). The CDR3 length is 12 residues. V dropped 3 bases and J dropped 13 bases, with 10 bases sitting between them. Germline V gene sequence: CDR1 MNHEY, CDR2 SMNVEV (reference sequence). The CDR3 region is CASSLLEGPLHF. CDR3 nucleotide sequence: TGTGCCAGCAGTTTGCTTGAGGGGCCCCTCCACTTT.

This chain joins TRBV5-1 and TRBJ2-3; no clear D gene. Trimming took off 2 bases at V and 0 bases at J, with 16 bases between the two ends. The CDR3 sequence is 17 residues long. Germline assignment: CDR1 SGHRS and CDR2 YFSETQ. The CDR3 nucleotides read TGCGCCAGCAGCTTAAAGCTAGACCCTACTAGCACAGATACGCAGTATTTT. Translated, it gives CASSLKLDPTSTDTQYF.

This clonotype has only one observation. The chain has TRBV29-1 and TRBJ1-4, with 9 bases lining up with TRBD1. V lost 4 bases to trimming and J lost 7 bases; unmatched junction nucleotides: 10. This CDR3 has 15 amino acids. Per the germline V gene, CDR1 is SQVTM and CDR2 is ANQGSEA. The CDR3: CSVVIPGQGSEKLFF. The CDR3 DNA is TGCAGCGTTGTGATCCCTGGACAGGGGAGTGAAAAACTGTTTTTT.

The chain employs TRBV7-9 and TRBJ1-2; no definite D call. From germline, CDR1 is SEHNR and CDR2 FQNEAQ (reference sequence). The CDR3 runs to 13 residues. Trimming stripped 5 bases from V and 4 bases from J, with 11 bases between. Here the CDR3 reads CASSDPYPYGYTF. CDR3 bases: TGTGCCAGCAGCGATCCGTACCCCTATGGCTACACCTTC.